One sample yielded the 6 T cell receptor beta chains listed below, sequenced in a study of blood T cell repertoires in COVID-19. Profiled with immunoSEQ multiplex PCR; TCRdb holds only in-frame clones, not every one. The sample yields some 190,000 clones, more than 75% seen once. The specimen was PBMCs or T cells enriched from blood (not recorded which). These TCRs come from a man aged 55 to 70 who had been exposed to COVID-19.

This rearrangement joins TRBV7-9 to TRBJ1-1; 7 bases map to TRBD1. The V gene end was trimmed by 6 bases and the J gene end by 0 bases; junction bases not matched to a gene: 7. Germline V lookup: CDR1 SEHNR, CDR2 FQNEAQ (reference sequence). This CDR3 is 15 amino acids long. CDR3 in DNA: TGTGCCAGCAGGTGGGACAGTATCATGAACACTGAAGCTTTCTTT. Its translation is CASRWDSIMNTEAFF.

This chain joins TRBV6-2 or TRBV6-3 and TRBJ2-2; a weak D match, TRBD2 (6 bases). Between the trimmed V and J ends, which lost 0 bases and 8 bases, there was a span of 13 bases. This CDR3 contains 15 residues. Looked up from germline, CDR1 is MNHEY and CDR2 is SVGEGT. As DNA, the CDR3 is TGTGCCAGCAGTTACTCGGGACTCCCGGGTGGGGAGCTGTTTTTT. Translation: CASSYSGLPGGELFF.

The V call is TRBV29-1, the J call TRBJ2-1; 7 nucleotides agree with TRBD2. The CDR3 loop spans 14 amino acids. With V trimmed by 7 bases and J by 0 bases, 6 bases remained unmatched. The germline gives CDR1 SQVTM, CDR2 ANQGSEA. CDR3 nucleotides: TGCAGCGCGGAAGGCGGGAGCTCCTACAATGAGCAGTTCTTC. As protein: CSAEGGSSYNEQFF.

The rearrangement joins TRBV6-1 to TRBJ1-1; tentatively, D is TRBD1 (5 bases). This CDR3 has 14 amino acids. Trimming shortened V by 1 base and J by 1 base, and 7 bases separated the two germline ends. CDR1 and CDR2 from the germline V gene are MNHNS and SASEGT. In DNA, the CDR3 is TGTGCCAGCAGTGAAGGGGGCGGGAACACTGAAGCTTTCTTT. As protein: CASSEGGGNTEAFF.

The rearrangement uses TRBV9 and TRBJ1-2; D possibly corresponds to TRBD1 (6 bases). The V gene lost 0 bases and the J gene lost 2 bases, with 14 bases spanning the gap. The CDR3 length is 16 residues. Germline loops: CDR1 SGDLS, CDR2 YYNGEE. The CDR3 sequence: CASSVVGGDTNYGYTF. The CDR3 DNA is TGTGCCAGCAGCGTAGTAGGGGGAGACACCAACTATGGCTACACCTTC.

The rearrangement links TRBV5-1 to TRBJ1-1; D is ambiguous. The germline CDR1 and CDR2 sequences are SGHRS and YFSETQ. With 4 bases removed from V and 0 bases from J, the gap between germline ends came to 13 bases. The CDR3 covers 15 residues. The DNA of the CDR3 is TGCGCCAGCAGCCCGGGTGAGAGGATGAACACTGAAGCTTTCTTT. This gives the protein CASSPGERMNTEAFF.